The table lists the clone carrying this T cell receptor (beta chain) with a few counts. Its target is unknown. The data stem from a study of response to subunit inactivated influenza vaccine. Study-wide results and limits: There was a suggestion from the authors that each seasonal influenza vaccination recruits few new T cells.

Each CDR3 protein is one row after TCRdb ran MiXCR on the RT-PCR reads. The sample lists around 300,000 distinct CDR3 sequences, about 20% occurring once. The CDR3 extends over 13 amino acids. V was clipped by 7 bases and J by 0 bases, with 9 bases between them. Germline CDR1 MNHEY, CDR2 SVGEGT. This TCR was sampled from a man aged 50 to 69 who received an inactivated influenza vaccine. The starting material was PBMCs from blood, obtained less than 22 months after vaccination. The chain links TRBV6-2 or TRBV6-3 to TRBJ1-1, with D tentatively TRBD1 (5 bases). The CDR3 sequence is CASTKGVNTEAFF. The CDR3 DNA follows: TGTGCCAGCACAAAAGGGGTGAACACTGAAGCTTTCTTT.